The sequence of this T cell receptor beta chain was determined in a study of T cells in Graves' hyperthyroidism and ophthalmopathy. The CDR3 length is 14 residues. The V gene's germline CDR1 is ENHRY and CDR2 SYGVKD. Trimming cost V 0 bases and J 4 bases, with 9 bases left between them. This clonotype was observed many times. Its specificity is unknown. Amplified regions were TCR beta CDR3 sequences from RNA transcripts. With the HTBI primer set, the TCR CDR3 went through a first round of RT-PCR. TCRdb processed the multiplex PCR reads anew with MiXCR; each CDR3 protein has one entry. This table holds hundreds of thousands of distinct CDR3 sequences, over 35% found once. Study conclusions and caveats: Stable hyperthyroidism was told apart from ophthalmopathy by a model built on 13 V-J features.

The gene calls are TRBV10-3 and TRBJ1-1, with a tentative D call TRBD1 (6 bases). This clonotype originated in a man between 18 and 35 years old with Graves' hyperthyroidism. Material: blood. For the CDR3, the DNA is TGTGCCATCAGTGAGTCTTGGGGGGCCACTGAAGCTTTCTTT. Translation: CAISESWGATEAFF.